Here is one T cell receptor (beta chain) with its context. The sample belongs to a study of blood T cell repertoires in COVID-19. Study summary: COVID-19 samples from acute and convalescent phases originated in the United States, Italy and Spain.

The germline V gene encodes CDR1 SGHKS and CDR2 YYEKEE (reference sequence). V lost 4 bases and J 8 bases, leaving 12 bases between the germline ends. The CDR3 has 12 residues. Assignment of participants to cohorts was predicated upon participant-reported clinical history. Cohort 3 recovery required two negative PCRs, clearance, or symptom resolution. Original data processing: Reference gene primer amplification gave estimated nucleated cell counts. Produced via immunoSEQ multiplex PCR; TCRdb's table is partial and in-frame only. The DNA gave D and trimming, while V, J and clone size come from that table. Found here are more than 250,000 clones, under 95% of them singletons; the top ten hold about a fifth.

The sequenced sample was PBMCs or T cells enriched from blood (not recorded which). This rearrangement joins TRBV5-5 to TRBJ1-2; D unclear. This receptor was identified in a woman aged 30 to 39 who had recovered from COVID-19. The DNA for the CDR3 is TGTGCCAGCAGCCTACCTCCGGGGGGCTACACCTTC. Its translation is CASSLPPGGYTF.